These 20 T cell receptor beta chains were all obtained from the same sample, sequenced in a study of shared clonotypes between healthy human individuals. TCRdb's table, derived via immunoSEQ multiplex PCR, lists solely in-frame clones and lacks some. The table shows more than 850,000 clones, with approximately 80% occurring only once. The sequenced sample was memory CD4+ T cells from PBMCs. The sample's subset: CD45RA-negative fraction. The receptors shown here come from a man aged 18 to 29 in good health. Some clones in this sample may be carry-over from other donors' samples.

The CDR3 DNA sequence: TGTGCCAGCAAACCCCCGGCGGCTAGATTCTCCTACGAGCAGTACTTC. Protein: CASKPPAARFSYEQYF. The V gene is TRBV28, the J gene TRBJ2-7; no definite D call. There are 16 residues in the CDR3. V dropped 7 bases and J dropped 0 bases, with 19 bases sitting between them. CDR1 MDHEN and CDR2 SYDVKM come from the germline V gene.

There are many counts of this clone. This chain joins TRBV5-4 and TRBJ2-7; TRBD2 is a possible D gene (5 bases). The CDR3 has 15 residues. V was shortened by 4 bases and J by 3 bases, with 17 bases between the two germline ends. CDR1 SGHNT and CDR2 YYREEE come from the germline V gene (reference sequence). CDR3 region: CASSPINPGSYEQYF. The CDR3 DNA reads as TGTGCCAGCAGCCCAATTAACCCGGGAAGCTACGAGCAGTACTTC.

The rearrangement links TRBV11-2 to TRBJ2-3; D is uncertain. V was cut by 2 bases and J by 6 bases, with 12 bases left in between. Germline V lookup: CDR1 SGHAT, CDR2 FQNNGV. CDR3 length: 14 residues. CDR3 amino acids: CASSLSRLFDTQYF. The CDR3 nucleotides read TGTGCCAGCAGCTTATCTCGTCTGTTTGATACGCAGTATTTT.

In this sample, this clone turned up many times. At the DNA level, this CDR3 is encoded by other sequences in the same sample as well. This sequence joins TRBV5-1 and TRBJ1-1; D ambiguous. V shed 2 bases and J shed 0 bases, with 5 bases lying between them. Per germline, CDR1 SGHRS and CDR2 YFSETQ. This CDR3 has 13 amino acids. The CDR3 nucleotides are TGCGCCAGCAGCTTAGTAATGAACACTGAAGCTTTCTTT. Translation: CASSLVMNTEAFF.

The CDR3 region is CASSLAGDNQPQHF. The CDR3 nucleotides are TGTGCCAGCAGCTTAGCGGGGGACAATCAGCCCCAGCATTTT. V gene TRBV7-9 combines with J gene TRBJ1-5; tentatively, D is TRBD1 (5 bases). From germline, CDR1 is SEHNR and CDR2 FQNEAQ (reference sequence). The CDR3 consists of 14 residues. Trimming shortened V by 0 bases and J by 3 bases, and 6 bases separated the two germline ends.

V and J are TRBV30 and TRBJ1-4; 9 bases fit TRBD1. The CDR3 is made up of 14 amino acids. V dropped 8 bases and J dropped 7; count of bases not matched to a gene: 11. The germline V gene has CDR1 GTSNPN and CDR2 SVGIG (reference sequence). The CDR3 region has the DNA TGTGCCGGACAACAGGGGGCTGTAAGTGAAAAACTGTTTTTT. It codes for CAGQQGAVSEKLFF.

The chain joins TRBV6-5 to TRBJ2-3; D may correspond to TRBD1 or TRBD2 (5 bases each). Germline V gives CDR1 MNHEY, CDR2 SVGAGI. V dropped 6 bases and J dropped 8 bases, with 21 bases sitting between them. The CDR3 runs to 15 residues. In nucleotides, the CDR3 is TGTGCCAGCAGATCAGTCCCGGGACGGGTTCCTACGCAGTATTTT. This sequence encodes CASRSVPGRVPTQYF.

V gene TRBV27 combines with J gene TRBJ2-1, with 8 bases matching TRBD2. The CDR3 length is 15 residues. The V segment lost 3 bases and the J segment 3 bases; nucleotides outside the gene matches: 4. Germline V gene sequence: CDR1 MNHEY, CDR2 SMNVEV (reference sequence). The CDR3 DNA sequence: TGTGCCAGCAGTTTTGCCAGCGGGAGCTACAATGAGCAGTTCTTC. Its translation: CASSFASGSYNEQFF.

V gene TRBV5-1 combines with J gene TRBJ2-2, with 8 bases aligning to TRBD2. The ends lost 5 bases at V and 4 bases at J; junction bases unmatched: 7. Germline values: CDR1 SGHRS, CDR2 YFSETQ. This CDR3 region has 15 residues. CDR3 nucleotide sequence: TGCGCCAGCAGTTCAGCGGGAGTGGGCACCGGGGAGCTGTTTTTT. It specifies CASSSAGVGTGELFF.

The chain combines TRBV28 with TRBJ2-3, with 7 bases that match TRBD2. The germline CDR1 and CDR2 sequences are MDHEN and SYDVKM. The CDR3 spans 16 residues. Trimming took 1 base from V and 0 from J; bases not matched to a gene: 4. CDR3 sequence reads: CASSLLPSGSTDTQYF. The CDR3 bases are TGTGCCAGCAGTTTATTACCTAGCGGTAGCACAGATACGCAGTATTTT.

The chain employs TRBV5-1 and TRBJ1-1, with unresolved D. CDR1 and CDR2 from the germline V gene are SGHRS and YFSETQ. The CDR3 has 13 amino acids. V was cut by 2 bases and J by 1 base, with 6 bases left in between. CDR3 nucleotides: TGCGCCAGCAGCTTTCGACGGAACACTGAAGCTTTCTTT. It yields the protein CASSFRRNTEAFF.

The chain uses TRBV4-3 and TRBJ2-1, with D unresolved. The germline V gene encodes CDR1 LGHNA and CDR2 YSLEER. The CDR3 length is 11 residues. V dropped 3 bases and J dropped 8 bases, with 5 bases sitting between them. The CDR3 is CASSQGDEQFF. The CDR3 DNA reads as TGCGCCAGCAGCCAGGGTGATGAGCAGTTCTTC.

This clone turned up a few times. This rearrangement joins TRBV20-1 to TRBJ2-7; D is unclear. CDR1 DFQATT and CDR2 SNEGSKA come from the germline V gene (reference sequence). Trimming left V 7 bases short and J 3 bases short, with 10 bases between. CDR3 length: 11 amino acids. The DNA for the CDR3 is TGCAGTGGCCGGATAGGCTACGAGCAGTACTTC. Translated, it gives CSGRIGYEQYF.

The V call is TRBV28, the J call TRBJ2-4; D is unclear. The CDR3 is 12 amino acids. V gave up 3 bases and J gave up 6 bases, with 6 bases separating them. Germline loops: CDR1 MDHEN, CDR2 SYDVKM. The CDR3 loop is CASSFLRNIQYF. In DNA, the CDR3 is TGTGCCAGCAGTTTCTTGAGAAACATTCAGTACTTC.

This clone was detected only once. The rearrangement uses TRBV7-2 and TRBJ2-3; the match to TRBD2 covers 7 bases. The CDR3 is 14 residues long. V lost 5 bases and J lost 0; bases outside the gene matches: 2. The germline V gene has CDR1 SGHTA and CDR2 FQGNSA. CDR3 sequence reads: CASSTSASTDTQYF. The CDR3 coding sequence is TGTGCCAGCAGCACTAGCGCCAGCACAGATACGCAGTATTTT.

The count of this clone is one. The genes are TRBV25-1 and TRBJ1-4; D is possibly TRBD1 (5 bases). CDR3 length: 16 residues. V lost 1 base, J lost 0 bases, and 9 bases lay in between. The germline gives CDR1 MGHDK, CDR2 SYGVNS. The CDR3 DNA is TGTGCCAGCAGTGAATCAGGGTTTGCAACTAATGAAAAACTGTTTTTT. Its translation is CASSESGFATNEKLFF.

The chain links TRBV11-2 to TRBJ2-1, with 7 bases lining up with TRBD1. The CDR3 totals 16 residues. With 5 bases clipped from V and 4 bases from J, the junction kept 11 bases outside the gene matches. Germline V gives CDR1 SGHAT, CDR2 FQNNGV. CDR3: CASSQRDRPLYNEQFF. As DNA, the CDR3 is TGTGCCAGCAGCCAACGGGACAGACCGTTGTACAATGAGCAGTTCTTC.

This clone was counted a single time. The gene calls are TRBV2 and TRBJ2-2, with a tentative D call TRBD2 (5 bases). V lost 7 bases, J lost 0 bases, and 12 bases lay in between. Per the germline V gene, CDR1 is SNHLY and CDR2 is FYNNEI. The CDR3 length is 15 residues. This CDR3 is CASMLGVSNTGELFF. The CDR3 DNA reads TGTGCCAGCATGCTCGGGGTATCGAACACCGGGGAGCTGTTTTTT.

The chain uses TRBV28 and TRBJ1-1; D unresolved. The length of the CDR3 is 15 residues. From germline, CDR1 is MDHEN and CDR2 SYDVKM. Trimming took off 2 bases at V and 4 bases at J, with 14 bases between the two ends. CDR3: CASSLPPVGSTEAFF. The CDR3 bases are TGTGCCAGCAGTTTACCGCCGGTAGGGAGCACTGAAGCTTTCTTT.

The chain combines TRBV18 with TRBJ2-1; D is unclear. This CDR3 spans 13 amino acids. V was shortened by 3 bases and J by 6 bases, with 9 bases between the two germline ends. Germline V gives CDR1 KGHSH, CDR2 LQKENI. The CDR3 nucleotides are TGTGCCAGCTCACCGGATAGACTCAATGAGCAGTTCTTC. Residues: CASSPDRLNEQFF.